This T cell receptor beta chain appears in the sequencing data of a study of cytomegalovirus exposure and HLA in healthy donors. Comments on this clone: The antigen is undetermined.

Study-level findings and limits: What a later analysis reportedly showed was that an Asian-associated ancestry cluster had fewer N-insertions than the approximately 700-donor mean.

Trimming left V 5 bases short and J 7 bases short, with 12 bases between. This CDR3 region has 13 residues. Germline V lookup: CDR1 SGHTA, CDR2 FQGNSA. PCR involved 60 Vbeta and 13 Jbeta primers. TCRdb's copy holds only in-frame clones and misses some; the assay was immunoSEQ multiplex PCR. The table lists under 150,000 clones, roughly 9.6% of them singletons. Sequencing was done on a sample of PBMCs. The sequence was collected from a middle-aged woman in good health and CMV-seropositive. The rearrangement uses TRBV7-2 and TRBJ1-5; tentatively, D is TRBD1 (5 bases). CDR3 DNA: TGTGCCAGCAGCCGGGACTTTACCCAGCCCCAGCATTTT. Protein sequence: CASSRDFTQPQHF.